The 4 T cell receptor beta chains below come from one sample, sequenced in a study of shared clonotypes between healthy human individuals. CD45RO-negative cells were positively selected for CCR7, leaving out terminally differentiated effector memory CD45RA+ cells. TCRdb's copy holds only in-frame clones and misses some; the assay was immunoSEQ multiplex PCR. The table records approximately 2,000,000 clones, 85% to 95% of them present only once. Source material: naive CD8+ T cells from PBMCs. The receptors stem from a man aged 18-30 years in good health. Some clones in this sample may be carry-over from other donors' samples.

The chain uses TRBV27 and TRBJ2-7, with D possibly being TRBD1 or TRBD2 (6 bases each). V lost 7 bases, J lost 1 base, and 17 bases lay in between. Germline lookup yields CDR1 MNHEY and CDR2 SMNVEV (reference sequence). The CDR3 covers 15 residues. The CDR3: CASTLYGGASYEQYF. The CDR3 DNA is TGTGCCAGCACCCTTTACGGGGGCGCATCCTACGAGCAGTACTTC.

The table lists this clone with a count of one. This chain joins TRBV14 and TRBJ2-2; TRBD2 aligns across 8 bases. The CDR3 is made up of 19 amino acids. Germline lookup yields CDR1 SGHDN and CDR2 FVKESK. After removal of 2 bases from V and 4 bases from J, the junction contained 15 bases not matched to a gene. The CDR3 DNA follows: TGTGCCAGCAGCCAATGGGCATGGGAAGCGGGAGCGGGCACCGGGGAGCTGTTTTTT. This sequence encodes CASSQWAWEAGAGTGELFF.

The chain has TRBV7-8 and TRBJ2-7; D might be TRBD2 (5 bases). Germline assignment: CDR1 SGHVS and CDR2 FQNEAQ. Trimming left V 5 bases short and J 3 bases short, with 26 bases between. The CDR3 consists of 18 residues. In nucleotides, the CDR3 is TGTGCCAGCAGCGGAGGAACAAGGGTCCCCTCTTCATTCTACGAGCAGTACTTC. This translates into CASSGGTRVPSSFYEQYF.

The chain employs TRBV10-3 and TRBJ2-7; a weak D match, TRBD2 (5 bases). The length of the CDR3 is 16 residues. The ends were cut back, 0 bases at V and 3 bases at J, with 15 bases in the middle. Germline V gives CDR1 ENHRY, CDR2 SYGVKD. The CDR3 DNA reads TGTGCCATCAGTGAGTCGAGGGCAGTACGGGACTACGAGCAGTACTTC. It codes for CAISESRAVRDYEQYF.